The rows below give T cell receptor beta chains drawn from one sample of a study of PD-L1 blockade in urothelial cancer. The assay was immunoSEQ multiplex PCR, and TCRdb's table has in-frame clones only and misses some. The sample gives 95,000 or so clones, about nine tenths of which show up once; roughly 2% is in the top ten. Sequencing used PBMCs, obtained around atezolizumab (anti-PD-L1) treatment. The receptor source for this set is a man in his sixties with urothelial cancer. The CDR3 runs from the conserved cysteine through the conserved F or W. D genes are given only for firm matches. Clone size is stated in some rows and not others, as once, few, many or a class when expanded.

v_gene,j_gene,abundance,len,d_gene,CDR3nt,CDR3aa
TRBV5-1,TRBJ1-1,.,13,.,TGCGCCAGCAGCGCTTACTTGAACACTGAAGCTTTCTTT,CASSAYLNTEAFF
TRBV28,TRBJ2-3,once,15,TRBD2,TGTGCCAGCAGGAGTAGCGGGGGTTTGCCAGATACGCAGTATTTT,CASRSSGGLPDTQYF
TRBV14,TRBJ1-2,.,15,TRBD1,TGTGCCAGCAGCCCAGGGACAGACACTAACTATGGCTACACCTTC,CASSPGTDTNYGYTF
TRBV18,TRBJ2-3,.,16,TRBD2,TGTGCCAGCTCACCGCAGCGGGGGCTAAGCACAGATACGCAGTATTTT,CASSPQRGLSTDTQYF
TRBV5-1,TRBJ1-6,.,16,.,TGCGCCAGCAGCTTTTCGGGAGACAGCTCTAATTCACCCCTCCACTTT,CASSFSGDSSNSPLHF
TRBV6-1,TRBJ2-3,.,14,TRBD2,TGTGCCAGCATAGCTAGCGGGATCACAGATACGCAGTATTTT,CASIASGITDTQYF
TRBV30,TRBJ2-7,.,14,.,TGTGCCTGGAGTGTACTCCCGCCCTCCTACGAGCAGTACTTC,CAWSVLPPSYEQYF
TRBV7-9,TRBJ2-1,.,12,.,TGTGCCAGCAGTGTTCAGGGCGAGGAGCAGTTCTTC,CASSVQGEEQFF
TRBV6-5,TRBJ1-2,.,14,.,TGTGCCAGCAGTTACTCGAGGATTGAGGGTGGCTACACCTTC,CASSYSRIEGGYTF
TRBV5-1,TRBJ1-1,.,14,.,TGCGCCAGCAGCTCACAGGGTTCGAACACTGAAGCTTTCTTT,CASSSQGSNTEAFF
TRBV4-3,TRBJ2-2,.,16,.,TGCGCCAGCAGCCAACATCAGGGGCGCGGCACCGGGGAGCTGTTTTTT,CASSQHQGRGTGELFF
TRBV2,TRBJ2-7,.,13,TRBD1,TGTGCCAGCAGGGGGACAGGACTATACGAGCAGTACTTC,CASRGTGLYEQYF
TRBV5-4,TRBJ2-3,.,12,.,TGTGCCAGCAGCTTGCACCAGAATACGCAGTATTTT,CASSLHQNTQYF
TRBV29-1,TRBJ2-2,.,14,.,TGCAGCGTTGAGGACTTCACAGCAACCGGGGAGCTGTTTTTT,CSVEDFTATGELFF
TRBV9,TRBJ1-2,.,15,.,TGTGCCAGCAGCGTAGCTACCGGTAGTGGCTATGGCTACACCTTC,CASSVATGSGYGYTF
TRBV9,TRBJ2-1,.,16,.,TGTGCCAGCAGCGAATGGACAGACGGTTCCTACAATGAGCAGTTCTTC,CASSEWTDGSYNEQFF
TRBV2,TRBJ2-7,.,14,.,TGTGCCAGCACTATGGACCTAGCGCCCTACGAGCAGTACTTC,CASTMDLAPYEQYF
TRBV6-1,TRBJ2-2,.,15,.,TGTGCCAGCAGTGAAAGGACTAAAAACACCGGGGAGCTGTTTTTT,CASSERTKNTGELFF
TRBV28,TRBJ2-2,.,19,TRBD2,TGTGCCAGCAGACCTTTGGGTAGCGGGAGTTCTTATGACACCGGGGAGCTGTTTTTT,CASRPLGSGSSYDTGELFF
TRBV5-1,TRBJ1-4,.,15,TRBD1,TGCGCCAGCAGCGGGACGACAGGGGGAGACGAAAAACTGTTTTTT,CASSGTTGGDEKLFF
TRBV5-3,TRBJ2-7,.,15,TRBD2,TGTGCCAGAAGCCGACTAGCGGGCCGCTCCTACGAGCAGTACTTC,CARSRLAGRSYEQYF
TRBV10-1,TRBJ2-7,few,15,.,TGCGCCAGCAGTCCAACAGGGATCGAACTCTACGAGCAGTACTTC,CASSPTGIELYEQYF
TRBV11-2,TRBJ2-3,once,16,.,TGTGCCAGCAGCTTAGTCCACGCGGGACGCACAGATACGCAGTATTTT,CASSLVHAGRTDTQYF
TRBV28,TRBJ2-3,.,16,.,TGTGCCAGCAGTGCCCCCTCTGGAGCCCGCACAGATACGCAGTATTTT,CASSAPSGARTDTQYF
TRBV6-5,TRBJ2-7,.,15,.,TGTGCCAGCAGTTACGTAACGGGTAACCGGTACGAGCAGTACTTC,CASSYVTGNRYEQYF
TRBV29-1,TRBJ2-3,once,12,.,TGCAGCGCTGGGCACAGCACAGATACGCAGTATTTT,CSAGHSTDTQYF
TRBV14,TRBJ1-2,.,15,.,TGTGCCAGCAGCCAAGATGGGCAGCCAAACTATGGCTACACCTTC,CASSQDGQPNYGYTF
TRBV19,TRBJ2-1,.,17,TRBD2,TGTGCCAGGAGGACTAGCGGGGGGTCCAGCTCCTACAATGAGCAGTTCTTC,CARRTSGGSSSYNEQFF
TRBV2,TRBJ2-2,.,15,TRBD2,TGTGCCAGAGGGACTAGCGGGATCCGGGCCGGGGAGCTGTTTTTT,CARGTSGIRAGELFF
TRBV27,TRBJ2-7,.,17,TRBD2,TGTGCCAGCAGTGGACTAGCGGGGATACCCGCATCCTACGAGCAGTACTTC,CASSGLAGIPASYEQYF
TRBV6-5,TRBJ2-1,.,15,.,TGTGCCAGCAGACCCGGCGGGGGCGCTTACAATGAGCAGTTCTTC,CASRPGGGAYNEQFF
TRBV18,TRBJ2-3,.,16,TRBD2,TGTGCCAGCTCACCACCGGGGCTAGCGGGGGGAGATGCGCAGTATTTT,CASSPPGLAGGDAQYF
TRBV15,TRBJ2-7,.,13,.,TGTGCCACCAGCAGAGATACGGGGAGCGAGCAGTACTTC,CATSRDTGSEQYF
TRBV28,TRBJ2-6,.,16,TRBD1,TGTGCCAGCAAGGGACAGAGTTACTCTGGGGCCAACGTCCTGACTTTC,CASKGQSYSGANVLTF
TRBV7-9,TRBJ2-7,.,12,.,TGTGCCAGCAGCTCACAGGGACGCGAGCAGTACTTC,CASSSQGREQYF
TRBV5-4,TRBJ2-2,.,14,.,TGTGCCAGCAGCTCCGGGACTGTCACCGGGGAGCTGTTTTTT,CASSSGTVTGELFF
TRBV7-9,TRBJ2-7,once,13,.,TGTGCCAGCAGCATGACTGGCGATAGGGAGCAGTACTTC,CASSMTGDREQYF
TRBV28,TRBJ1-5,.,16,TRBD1,TGTGCCAGCAGTCTCCTGACAGGGGAGAGCAATCAGCCCCAGCATTTT,CASSLLTGESNQPQHF
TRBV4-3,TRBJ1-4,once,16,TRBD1,TGCGCCAGCAGCCAAGGGGTCGACAGGGTTGGTGAAAAACTGTTTTTT,CASSQGVDRVGEKLFF
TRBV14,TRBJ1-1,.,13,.,TGTGCCAGCAGCCAGGGGGCGCGCACTGAAGCTTTCTTT,CASSQGARTEAFF
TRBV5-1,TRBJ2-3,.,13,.,TGCGCCAGCAGCTTAGCCCTTCTGGATACGCAGTATTTT,CASSLALLDTQYF
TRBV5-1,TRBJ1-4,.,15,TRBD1,TGCGCCAGCAGCCAAAAACAGGGGTCTAATGAAAAACTGTTTTTT,CASSQKQGSNEKLFF
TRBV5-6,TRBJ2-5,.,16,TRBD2,TGTGCCAGCACCCAATCCGGCGGGGGGGCCGGAGAGACCCAGTACTTC,CASTQSGGGAGETQYF
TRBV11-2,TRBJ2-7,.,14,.,TGTGCCAGCAGCTTAGTTTTCAGGGTCGGTGAGCAGTACTTC,CASSLVFRVGEQYF
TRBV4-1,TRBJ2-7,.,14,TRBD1,TGCGCCAGCAGCCAAGAGACAGGGTGGTACGAGCAGTACTTC,CASSQETGWYEQYF
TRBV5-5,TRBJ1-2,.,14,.,TGTGCCAGCAGCCAACAGACGGAAAACTATGGCTACACCTTC,CASSQQTENYGYTF
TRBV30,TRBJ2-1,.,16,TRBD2,TGTGCCTGGAGCGCTCCGTCCGCGGGAGTCTACAATGAGCAGTTCTTC,CAWSAPSAGVYNEQFF
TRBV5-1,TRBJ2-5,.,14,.,TGCGCCAGCAGCTTCGGACAAAGCGGGGAGACCCAGTACTTC,CASSFGQSGETQYF
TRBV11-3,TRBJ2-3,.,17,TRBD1,TGTGCCAGCAGCTTAGCGCGAGGGGGCATCTCAACAGATACGCAGTATTTT,CASSLARGGISTDTQYF
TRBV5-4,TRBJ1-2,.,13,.,TGTGCCAGCAGCTTGCGGGGGGGCAAGGGCTACACCTTC,CASSLRGGKGYTF
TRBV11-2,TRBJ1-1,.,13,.,TGTGCCAGCAGCTTACGGCGGTACACTGAAGCTTTCTTT,CASSLRRYTEAFF
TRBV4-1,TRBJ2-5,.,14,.,TGCGCCAGCAGCCAAGGGGACTACCAAGAGACCCAGTACTTC,CASSQGDYQETQYF
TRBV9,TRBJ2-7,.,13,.,TGTGCCAGCAGCGTAGGGTGGGGGGACGAGCAGTACTTC,CASSVGWGDEQYF
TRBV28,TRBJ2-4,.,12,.,TGTGCCAGCAGTTCGGGAGAGGGCATTCAGTACTTC,CASSSGEGIQYF
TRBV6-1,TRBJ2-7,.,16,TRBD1,TGTGCCAGCAGTGAATTCGGGACAGGGGGGTCCTACGAGCAGTACTTC,CASSEFGTGGSYEQYF
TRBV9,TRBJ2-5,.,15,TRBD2,TGTGCCAGCAGCGCGGGGACTACGCGGGAAGAGACCCAGTACTTC,CASSAGTTREETQYF
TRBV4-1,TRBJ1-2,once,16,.,TGCGCCAGCAGCCAAGAGTGGGGACTTCGTAACTATGGCTACACCTTC,CASSQEWGLRNYGYTF